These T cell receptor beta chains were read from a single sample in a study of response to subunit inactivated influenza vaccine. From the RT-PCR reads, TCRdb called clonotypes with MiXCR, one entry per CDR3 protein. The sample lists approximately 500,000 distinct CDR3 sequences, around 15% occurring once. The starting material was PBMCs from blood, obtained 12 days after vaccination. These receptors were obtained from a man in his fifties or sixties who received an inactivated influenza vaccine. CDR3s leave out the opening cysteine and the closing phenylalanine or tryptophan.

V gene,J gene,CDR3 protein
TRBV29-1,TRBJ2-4,SVEDGAKNIQY
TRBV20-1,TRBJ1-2,SARDTRGEMGGYT
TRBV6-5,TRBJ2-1,ASSSSPSLTSNEQF
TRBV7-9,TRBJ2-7,ASTPTGGTGTYEQY
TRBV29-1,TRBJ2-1,SVGLPRRGFNEQF
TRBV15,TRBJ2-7,ATSRDLTSGPYEQY
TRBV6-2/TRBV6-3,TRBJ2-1,ASSYWLWGGSSGEQF
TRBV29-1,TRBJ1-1,SVEDEGRGTEAF
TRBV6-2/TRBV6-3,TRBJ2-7,ASSKPPGQGRWEQY
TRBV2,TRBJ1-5,ASSGARGQPQH
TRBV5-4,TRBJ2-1,ASSSGGTSGNNEQF
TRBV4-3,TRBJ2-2,ASSQVASGQGGTTRELF
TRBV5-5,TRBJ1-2,ASSPTGGTNYGYT
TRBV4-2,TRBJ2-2,ASSSRRGTGELF
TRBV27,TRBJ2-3,ASRSIPISARLTDTQY
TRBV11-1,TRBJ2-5,ASSLDGGSGSRQTQY
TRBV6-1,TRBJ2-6,ASSPYSVPGANVLT
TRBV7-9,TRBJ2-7,ASSLEDSASYEQY
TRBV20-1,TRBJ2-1,SARTLTVKLDEQF
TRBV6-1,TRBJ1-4,ASSDFVQRNEKLF
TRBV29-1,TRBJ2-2,SGAVTGGTELF
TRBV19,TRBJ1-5,ASSDDIQPQH
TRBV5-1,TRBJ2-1,ASSFNPGTPEQF
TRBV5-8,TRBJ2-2,ASSWGPNVGTGELF
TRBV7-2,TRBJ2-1,ASSLERGLAGGFA
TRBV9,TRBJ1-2,ASTVGRAHYGYT
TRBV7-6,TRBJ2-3,ASSLGLAGGPATDTQY
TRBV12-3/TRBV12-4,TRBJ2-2,ASSFLTGDTGELF
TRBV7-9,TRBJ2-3,ASSPGAGAGTDTQY
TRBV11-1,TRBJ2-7,ASSLPLNRGPSYYEQY
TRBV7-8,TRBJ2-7,ASSLEYPLPYEQY
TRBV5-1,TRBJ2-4,ASSLQSGGAKNIQY
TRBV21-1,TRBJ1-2,ARPFGGYT
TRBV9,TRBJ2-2,ASSVEGTGGSGELF
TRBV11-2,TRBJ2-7,ASSLVTGGSSYEQY
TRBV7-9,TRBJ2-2,ASSLPTSGQNTGELF
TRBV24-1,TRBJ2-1,ATSDPDRTYNEQF
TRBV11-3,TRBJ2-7,ASSPGGTLYEQY
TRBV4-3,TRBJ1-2,ASSHAGTVYGYT
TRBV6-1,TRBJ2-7,ASHASLGTAYEQY